What follows are 11 T cell receptor beta chains derived from one specimen sequenced in a study of blood T cell repertoires in COVID-19. Profiling relied on immunoSEQ multiplex PCR, and the TCRdb table lists in-frame clones only, not all of them. The sample has under 60,000 clones, around nine tenths seen once. The sample comprised peripheral blood. These receptors came from a woman in her sixties with COVID-19, enrolled during active disease.

This clone was found a few times. It is unclear where the CDR3 begins or ends on the DNA, so no DNA is shown, and the CDR3 is as TCRdb lists it. The chain has TRBV14 and TRBJ2-5; the table names TRBD2, a call not compared with the DNA. Germline loops: CDR1 SGHDN, CDR2 FVKESK. Inclusive of both ends, the CDR3 amounts to 18 amino acids. The CDR3 region is CASSQIGFGAGRRETQYF.

This chain joins TRBV5-1 and TRBJ2-2; weak D call: TRBD1 (5 bases). This CDR3 has 16 amino acids. Germline CDR1 reads SGHRS; CDR2 reads YFSETQ. Trimming removed 5 bases at V and 1 base at J, with 15 bases between. The DNA of the CDR3 is TGCGCCAGCAGGTTCTTGGGGCCCGAGAACACCGGGGAGCTGTTTTTT. It is translated as CASRFLGPENTGELFF.

The J gene is TRBJ1-5, the V gene TRBV6-2 or TRBV6-3; the D is unclear. V lost 6 bases, J lost 7 bases, and 19 bases lay in between. The CDR3 covers 15 residues. Germline CDR1 MNHEY, CDR2 SVGEGT. CDR3 region: CASSVELGRGQPQHF. The CDR3 DNA sequence: TGTGCCAGCAGCGTTGAGCTAGGGAGAGGCCAGCCCCAGCATTTT.

This clone has just a few counts. This rearrangement joins TRBV24-1 to TRBJ2-2; D might be TRBD2 (5 bases). The length of the CDR3 is 15 residues. Between the trimmed V and J ends, which lost 3 bases and 5 bases, there was a span of 12 bases. CDR1 is KGHDR, CDR2 SFDVKD, per germline. The CDR3 nucleotides read TGTGCCACCAGTGATGGCAGGAGGTGGACCGGGGAGCTGTTTTTT. Translated, it gives CATSDGRRWTGELFF.

The chain joins TRBV7-9 to TRBJ2-2; the match to TRBD1 covers 8 bases. Germline values: CDR1 SEHNR, CDR2 FQNEAQ (reference sequence). Trimming cost V 9 bases and J 4 bases; bases outside gene matches: 22. The CDR3 spans 19 residues. CDR3 sequence reads: CASPIPGQATTWGTGELFF. The CDR3 bases are TGTGCCAGTCCAATCCCGGGACAGGCTACAACTTGGGGCACCGGGGAGCTGTTTTTT.

The chain carries TRBV5-1 and TRBJ1-1, with TRBD1 identical over 9 bases. Unmatched junction bases numbered 11, after V lost 3 bases and J lost 5 bases. Germline CDR1 is SGHRS and CDR2 is YFSETQ. CDR3 size: 16 residues. The CDR3 DNA follows: TGCGCCAGCAGCTCATTGGGGACAGGGAAGGAGACTGAAGCTTTCTTT. This gives the protein CASSSLGTGKETEAFF.

The V call is TRBV6-1, the J call TRBJ1-2; TRBD1 agrees at 9 bases. CDR3 length equals 20 residues. The ends lost 0 bases at V and 3 bases at J; junction bases unmatched: 17. Looked up from germline, CDR1 is MNHNS and CDR2 is SASEGT. The CDR3 spells CASSEAKGQGIFLSDYGYTF. CDR3 bases: TGTGCCAGCAGTGAAGCTAAGGGACAGGGAATATTCCTTTCCGACTATGGCTACACCTTC.

The CDR3, as DNA: TGTGCCAGTAGTATTGGTGCGGGGTCTGGGGCCAACGTCCTGACTTTC. As protein: CASSIGAGSGANVLTF. This chain connects TRBV19 to TRBJ2-6, with a tentative D call TRBD2 (6 bases). CDR3 length: 16 amino acids. Trimming removed 3 bases from V and 1 base from J, with 10 bases in between. Germline values: CDR1 LNHDA, CDR2 SQIVND (reference sequence).

The V and J genes are TRBV5-6 and TRBJ1-2; maybe TRBD1 (5 bases). The CDR3 has 14 residues. Trimming cost V 0 bases and J 7 bases, with 13 bases left between them. CDR1 is SGHDT, CDR2 YYEEEE, per germline. The CDR3 loop reads CASSLDTPGGGYTF. In DNA, the CDR3 is TGTGCCAGCAGCTTGGATACTCCCGGGGGTGGCTACACCTTC.

The table lists this clone with a count of one. V is TRBV2 and J is TRBJ1-1, with no clear D. Trimming took off 11 bases at V and 2 bases at J, with 18 bases between the two ends. CDR1 and CDR2 from the germline V gene are SNHLY and FYNNEI. This CDR3 is built from 14 residues. The CDR3 region is CASLKPEGNTEAFF. The CDR3 bases are TGTGCCTCCCTAAAACCGGAGGGCAACACTGAAGCTTTCTTT.

The chain is built from TRBV7-9 and TRBJ2-1; TRBD2 might be the D (6 bases). V was trimmed by 4 bases and J by 4 bases, leaving 17 bases between them. Per germline, CDR1 SEHNR and CDR2 FQNEAQ (reference sequence). This CDR3 has 16 residues. CDR3 in DNA: TGTGCCAGCAGCTCCGCCTTGGGGGGTTGGTACAATGAGCAGTTCTTC. Translated, it gives CASSSALGGWYNEQFF.